Sequencing of this T cell receptor beta chain was carried out in a study of control samples from healthy donors and cancer patients (TCRdb year 2020). A word on this clone: It has no known antigen specificity. No base quality information exists; no much larger clone differs at one position.

Germline trimming: 5 bases from V, 3 bases from J; junction bases outside gene matches: 9. Per the germline V gene (reference sequence), SEHNR is the CDR1 and FQNEAQ is the CDR2. The CDR3 starts with the cysteine, ends with the phenylalanine, and has 17 residues. Only the CDR3 DNA is retained, 51 bases long and in frame from the first base. Libraries came from the immunoSEQ multiplex PCR assay. TCRdb obtained this table from immuneACCESS and retained in-frame rearrangements with V and J assigned. These tables miss some clones; where compared with another copy, unresolved V genes account for less than half of the shortfall, and the remainder is unexplained. This sample comprises over 110,000 clones, about 85% of them detected only once. The top ten clones comprise roughly 9% of the sample.

The sample consisted of blood. This TCR derives from a woman aged 30 to 39 in good health. Recombination connected TRBV7-9 to TRBJ2-2, and 10 junction bases match TRBD1. DNA sequence: TGTGCCAGCAGCCCACGTCCGGGACAGGGGTACACCGGGGAGCTGTTTTTT. Its protein is CASSPRPGQGYTGELFF.